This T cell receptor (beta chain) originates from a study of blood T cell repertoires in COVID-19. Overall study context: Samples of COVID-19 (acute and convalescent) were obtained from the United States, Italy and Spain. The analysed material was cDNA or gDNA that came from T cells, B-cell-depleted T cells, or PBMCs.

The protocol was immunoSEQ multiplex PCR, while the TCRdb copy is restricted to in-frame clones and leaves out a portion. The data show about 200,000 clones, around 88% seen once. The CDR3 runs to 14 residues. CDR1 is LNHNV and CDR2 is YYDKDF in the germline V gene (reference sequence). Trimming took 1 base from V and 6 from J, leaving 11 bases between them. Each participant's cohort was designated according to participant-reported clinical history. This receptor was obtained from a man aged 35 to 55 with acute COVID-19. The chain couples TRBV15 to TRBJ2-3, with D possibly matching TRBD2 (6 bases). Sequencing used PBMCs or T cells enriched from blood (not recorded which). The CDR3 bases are TGTGCCACCAGCAGAGCCCTAGGGAGGGATACGCAGTATTTT. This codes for CATSRALGRDTQYF. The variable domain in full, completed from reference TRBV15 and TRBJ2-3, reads DAMVIQNPRYQVTQFGKPVTLSCSQTLNHNVMYWYQQKSSQAPKLLFHYYDKDFNNEADTPDNFQSRRPNTSFCFLDIRSPGLGDTAMYLCATSRALGRDTQYFGPGTRLTVL.